This record concerns one TCR beta chain sequence. In the source study's methods: It was from reference gene primer amplification that nucleated cell counts were estimated. Sequencing was performed with immunoSEQ multiplex PCR; in TCRdb, only in-frame clones are kept and a portion is missing. V, J and clone size reflect that table, while D and trimming were determined from the DNA. There are fewer than 300,000 clones in the sample; around 90% occur only once, and more than 7.5% lies in the top ten. The sample comes from a study of blood T cell repertoires in COVID-19. Study summary: Researchers got acute and convalescent COVID-19 samples from the United States, Italy and Spain.

This CDR3 has 15 amino acids. V shed 0 bases, J shed 4 bases, and the junction held 4 bases outside the gene matches. Germline CDR1 and CDR2: SGHDT and YYEEEE. The receptor was derived from a man aged 18 to 30 with active or convalescent COVID-19. The sample was peripheral blood. The chain carries TRBV5-6 and TRBJ1-5; TRBD1 matches at 7 bases. CDR3 DNA sequence: TGTGCCAGCAGCTTGGGACAGGGCTGGAATCAGCCCCAGCATTTT. Its protein product is CASSLGQGWNQPQHF.